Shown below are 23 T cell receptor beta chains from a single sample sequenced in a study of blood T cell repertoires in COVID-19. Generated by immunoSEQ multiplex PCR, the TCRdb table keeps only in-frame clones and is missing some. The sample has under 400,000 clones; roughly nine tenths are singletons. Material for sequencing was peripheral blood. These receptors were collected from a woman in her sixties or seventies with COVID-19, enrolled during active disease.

The CDR3 sequence: CASSTKTMNTEAFF. Written as DNA, the CDR3 is TGTGCCAGCAGTACGAAGACTATGAACACTGAAGCTTTCTTT. V and J are TRBV27 and TRBJ1-1; D is undetermined. V lost 5 bases to trimming and J lost 0 bases, with 10 bases between them. The length of the CDR3 is 14 residues. Germline assignment: CDR1 MNHEY and CDR2 SMNVEV (reference sequence).

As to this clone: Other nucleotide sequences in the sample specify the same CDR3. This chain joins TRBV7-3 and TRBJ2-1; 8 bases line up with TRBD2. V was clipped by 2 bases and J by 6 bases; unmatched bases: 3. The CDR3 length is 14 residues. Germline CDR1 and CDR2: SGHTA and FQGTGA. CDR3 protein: CASSLGTSGNEQFF. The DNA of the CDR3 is TGTGCCAGCAGCTTAGGTACTAGCGGCAATGAGCAGTTCTTC.

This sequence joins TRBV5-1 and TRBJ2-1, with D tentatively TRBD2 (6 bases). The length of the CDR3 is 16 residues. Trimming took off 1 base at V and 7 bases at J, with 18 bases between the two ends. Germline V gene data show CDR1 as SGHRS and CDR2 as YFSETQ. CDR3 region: CASSLMFGTGENEQFF. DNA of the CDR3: TGCGCCAGCAGCTTGATGTTCGGGACTGGCGAGAATGAGCAGTTCTTC. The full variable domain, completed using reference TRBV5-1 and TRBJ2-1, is KAGVTQTPRYLIKTRGQQVTLSCSPISGHRSVSWYQQTPGQGLQFLFEYFSETQRNKGNFPGRFSGRQFSNSRSEMNVSTLELGDSALYLCASSLMFGTGENEQFFGPGTRLTVL.

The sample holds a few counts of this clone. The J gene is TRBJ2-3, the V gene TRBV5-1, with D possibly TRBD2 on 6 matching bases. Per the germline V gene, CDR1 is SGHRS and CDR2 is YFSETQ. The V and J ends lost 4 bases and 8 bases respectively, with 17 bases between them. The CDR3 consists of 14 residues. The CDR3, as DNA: TGCGCCAGCAGCCCCGACCCCACCGGGGGTACGCAGTATTTT. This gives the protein CASSPDPTGGTQYF.

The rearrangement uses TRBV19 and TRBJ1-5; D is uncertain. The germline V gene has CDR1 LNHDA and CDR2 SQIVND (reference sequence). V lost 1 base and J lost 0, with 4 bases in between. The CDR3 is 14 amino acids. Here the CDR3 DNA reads TGTGCCAGTAGTATAGCGGGTAGCAATCAGCCCCAGCATTTT. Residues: CASSIAGSNQPQHF.

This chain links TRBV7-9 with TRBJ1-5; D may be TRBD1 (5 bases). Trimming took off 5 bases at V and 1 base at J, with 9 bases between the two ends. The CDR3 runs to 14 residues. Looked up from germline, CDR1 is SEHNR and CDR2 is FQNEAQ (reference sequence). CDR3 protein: CASSPGLSNQPQHF. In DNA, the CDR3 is TGTGCCAGCAGCCCAGGGTTAAGCAATCAGCCCCAGCATTTT.

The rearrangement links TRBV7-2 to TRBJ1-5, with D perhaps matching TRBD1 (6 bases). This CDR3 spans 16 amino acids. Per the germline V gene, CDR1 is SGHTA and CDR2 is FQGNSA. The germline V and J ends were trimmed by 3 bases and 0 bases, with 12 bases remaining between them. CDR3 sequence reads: CASSFRGGNSNQPQHF. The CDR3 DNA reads TGTGCCAGCAGCTTTAGGGGGGGGAATAGCAATCAGCCCCAGCATTTT.

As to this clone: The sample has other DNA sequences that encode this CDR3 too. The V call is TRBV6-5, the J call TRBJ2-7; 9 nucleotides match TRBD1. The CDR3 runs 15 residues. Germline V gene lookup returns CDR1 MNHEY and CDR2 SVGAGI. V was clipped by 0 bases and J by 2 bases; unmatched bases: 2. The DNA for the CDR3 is TGTGCCAGCAGTTACTCGGGGACAGGGACCTACGAGCAGTACTTC. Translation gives CASSYSGTGTYEQYF.

Here the CDR3 reads CASSFRQGYKQPQHF. Here the CDR3 DNA reads TGTGCCAGCAGTTTTAGGCAGGGGTATAAGCAGCCCCAGCATTTT. The V gene is TRBV27, the J gene TRBJ1-5; possibly TRBD1 for D (6 bases). CDR3 length: 15 amino acids. Germline V gives CDR1 MNHEY, CDR2 SMNVEV (reference sequence). V was clipped by 3 bases and J by 7 bases, with 16 bases between them.

The CDR3 loop reads CASSFPQATEAFF. CDR3 DNA sequence: TGTGCCAGCAGCTTCCCCCAGGCCACTGAAGCTTTCTTT. The chain is built from TRBV7-9 and TRBJ1-1, with D uncertain. Trimming cost V 3 bases and J 4 bases, with 9 bases left between them. The CDR3 extends over 13 amino acids. Germline CDR1 reads SEHNR; CDR2 reads FQNEAQ (reference sequence).

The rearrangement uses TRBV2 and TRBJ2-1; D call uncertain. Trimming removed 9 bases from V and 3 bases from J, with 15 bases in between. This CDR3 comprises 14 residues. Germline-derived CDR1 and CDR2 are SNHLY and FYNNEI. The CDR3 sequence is CASHRESLYNEQFF. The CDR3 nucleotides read TGTGCCAGTCACCGAGAATCTCTCTACAATGAGCAGTTCTTC.

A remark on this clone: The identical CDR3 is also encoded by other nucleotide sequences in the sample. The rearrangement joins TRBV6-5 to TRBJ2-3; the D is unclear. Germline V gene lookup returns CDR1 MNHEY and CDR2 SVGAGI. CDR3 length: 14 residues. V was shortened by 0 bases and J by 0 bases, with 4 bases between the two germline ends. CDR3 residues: CASSYSGSTDTQYF. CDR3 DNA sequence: TGTGCCAGCAGTTACTCCGGGAGCACAGATACGCAGTATTTT.

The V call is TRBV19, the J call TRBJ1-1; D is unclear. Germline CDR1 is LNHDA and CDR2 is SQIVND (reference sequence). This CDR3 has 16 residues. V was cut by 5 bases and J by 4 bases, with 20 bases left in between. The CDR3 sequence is CASSPPSGSLGTEAFF. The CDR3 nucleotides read TGTGCCAGTAGTCCCCCTTCCGGTTCCCTTGGCACTGAAGCTTTCTTT.

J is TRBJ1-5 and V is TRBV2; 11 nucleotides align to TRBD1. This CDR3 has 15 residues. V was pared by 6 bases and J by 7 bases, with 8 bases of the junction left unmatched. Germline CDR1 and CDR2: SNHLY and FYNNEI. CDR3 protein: CASSVGQGAFQPQHF. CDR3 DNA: TGTGCCAGCAGCGTCGGACAGGGGGCCTTCCAGCCCCAGCATTTT.

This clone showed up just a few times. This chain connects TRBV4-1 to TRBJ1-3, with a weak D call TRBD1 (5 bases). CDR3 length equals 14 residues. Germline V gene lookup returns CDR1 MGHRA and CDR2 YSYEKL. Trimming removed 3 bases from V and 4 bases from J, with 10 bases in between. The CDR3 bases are TGCGCCAGCAGCCAGACAGCGCGAGGAAACACCATATATTTT. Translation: CASSQTARGNTIYF.

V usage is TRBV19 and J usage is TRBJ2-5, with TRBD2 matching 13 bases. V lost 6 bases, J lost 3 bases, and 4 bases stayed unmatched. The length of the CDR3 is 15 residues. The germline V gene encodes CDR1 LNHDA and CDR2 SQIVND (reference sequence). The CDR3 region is CASSRLAGGKETQYF. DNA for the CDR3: TGTGCCAGTAGCCGACTAGCGGGGGGAAAAGAGACCCAGTACTTC.

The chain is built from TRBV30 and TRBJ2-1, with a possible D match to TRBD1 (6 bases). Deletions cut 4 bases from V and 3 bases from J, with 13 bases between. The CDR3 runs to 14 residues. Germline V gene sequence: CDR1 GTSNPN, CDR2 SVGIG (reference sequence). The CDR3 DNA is TGTGCCTGGACAGACAGGCTGTACTACAATGAGCAGTTCTTC. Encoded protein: CAWTDRLYYNEQFF.

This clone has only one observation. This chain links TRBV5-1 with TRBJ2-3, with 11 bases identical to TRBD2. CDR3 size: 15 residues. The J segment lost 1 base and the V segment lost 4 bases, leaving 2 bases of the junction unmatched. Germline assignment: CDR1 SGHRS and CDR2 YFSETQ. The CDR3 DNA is TGCGCCAGCAGCCCGACTAGCGGGGGCACAGATACGCAGTATTTT. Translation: CASSPTSGGTDTQYF.

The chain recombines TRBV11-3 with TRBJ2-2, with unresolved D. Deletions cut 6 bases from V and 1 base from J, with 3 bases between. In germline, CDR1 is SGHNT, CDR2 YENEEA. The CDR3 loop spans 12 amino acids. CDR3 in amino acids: CASSMNTGELFF. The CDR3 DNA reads TGTGCCAGCAGTATGAACACCGGGGAGCTGTTTTTT.

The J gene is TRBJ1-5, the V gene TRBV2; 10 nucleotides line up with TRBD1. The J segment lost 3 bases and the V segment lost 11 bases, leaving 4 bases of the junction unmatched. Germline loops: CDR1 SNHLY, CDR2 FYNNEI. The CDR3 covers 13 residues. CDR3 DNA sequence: TGTGCCGGGGGGACAGGGGACAATCAGCCCCAGCATTTT. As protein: CAGGTGDNQPQHF.

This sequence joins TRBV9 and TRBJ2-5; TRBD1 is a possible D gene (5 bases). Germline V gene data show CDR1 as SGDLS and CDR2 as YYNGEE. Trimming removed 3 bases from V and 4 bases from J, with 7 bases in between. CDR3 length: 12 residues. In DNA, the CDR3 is TGTGCCAGCAGCGCCCAGGGAGAGACCCAGTACTTC. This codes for CASSAQGETQYF.

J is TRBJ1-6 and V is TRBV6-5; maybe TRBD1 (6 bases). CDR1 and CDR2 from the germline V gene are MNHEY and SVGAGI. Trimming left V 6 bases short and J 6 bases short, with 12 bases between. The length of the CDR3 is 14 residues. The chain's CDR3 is CASSFDRSNSPLHF. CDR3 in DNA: TGTGCCAGCAGCTTTGACAGGTCTAATTCACCCCTCCACTTT.

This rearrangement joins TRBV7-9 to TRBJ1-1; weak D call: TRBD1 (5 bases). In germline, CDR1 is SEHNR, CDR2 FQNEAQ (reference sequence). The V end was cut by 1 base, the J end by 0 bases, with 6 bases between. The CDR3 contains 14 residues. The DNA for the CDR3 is TGTGCCAGCAGCTTAGGACAGTTGAACACTGAAGCTTTCTTT. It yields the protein CASSLGQLNTEAFF.